This is a list of T cell receptor beta chains from one sample in a study of OX40 agonist ivuxolimab in advanced cancers. Measured with immunoSEQ multiplex PCR; TCRdb has only the in-frame clones, and not every one. The repertoire consists of just under 65,000 clones, with around 86% occurring once and the leading ten covering roughly 1.2%. The starting material was CD4+ or CD8+ T cells sorted from blood, obtained in a trial of the OX40 agonist ivuxolimab. The receptors were sampled from an adult with an advanced solid tumor such as melanoma, head and neck, liver or kidney cancer. The CDR3 runs from the conserved cysteine through the conserved F or W. D genes are given only for firm matches. Size tells how often a clone was seen (once, few, many) or the class of an expanded clone, and some rows leave it out.

cdr3_length,d_call,j_call,clone_size,v_call,cdr3_aa,cdr3_nt
13,-,TRBJ1-5,once,TRBV7-3,CASSLGTDQPQHF,TGTGCCAGCAGCTTAGGTACTGATCAGCCCCAGCATTTT
15,TRBD1,TRBJ2-2,few,TRBV30,CAWTHRDRDTGELFF,TGTGCCTGGACTCACCGGGACAGGGACACCGGGGAGCTGTTTTTT
15,TRBD1,TRBJ2-1,once,TRBV19,CASSIARTGGNEQFF,TGTGCCAGTAGTATAGCCCGGACAGGGGGTAATGAGCAGTTCTTC
15,TRBD2,TRBJ2-5,-,TRBV27,CASSPLGGGQETQYF,TGTGCCAGCAGTCCACTCGGGGGGGGACAAGAGACCCAGTACTTC
14,-,TRBJ1-2,-,TRBV5-8,CASSLDVQNYGYTF,TGTGCCAGCAGCTTGGACGTCCAAAACTATGGCTACACCTTC
15,TRBD2,TRBJ2-2,-,TRBV5-1,CASSPLSGGTGELFF,TGCGCCAGCAGCCCCCTTTCGGGAGGGACCGGGGAGCTGTTTTTT
13,TRBD2,TRBJ2-3,-,TRBV6-1,CASSKRETDTQYF,TGTGCCAGCAGCAAGCGGGAGACAGATACGCAGTATTTT
15,-,TRBJ2-7,-,TRBV15,CATSRDEEGAREQYF,TGTGCCACCAGCAGAGATGAGGAGGGGGCTCGGGAGCAGTACTTC
12,-,TRBJ1-2,-,TRBV7-9,CASSLGEDGYTF,TGTGCCAGCAGCTTAGGGGAGGATGGCTACACCTTC
18,TRBD1,TRBJ1-1,-,TRBV18,CASSPGAGGGMGNTEAFF,TGTGCCAGCTCACCGGGGGCAGGGGGCGGCATGGGGAACACTGAAGCTTTCTTT
12,-,TRBJ2-1,once,TRBV6-5,CASSRRQDPPFF,TGTGCCAGCAGTAGACGACAGGATCCTCCGTTCTTC
12,-,TRBJ1-2,-,TRBV28,CASSDPNYGYTF,TGTGCCAGCAGCGACCCAAACTATGGCTACACCTTC
14,-,TRBJ1-2,-,TRBV2,CASSELTLVYGYTF,TGTGCCAGCAGTGAATTGACTCTTGTCTATGGCTACACCTTC
12,TRBD1,TRBJ1-5,-,TRBV29-1,CSVDQGDQPQHF,TGCAGCGTTGATCAGGGGGATCAGCCCCAGCATTTT
14,-,TRBJ2-7,-,TRBV6-1,CASKRAGDSYEQYF,TGTGCCAGCAAACGGGCAGGGGACTCCTACGAGCAGTACTTC
12,-,TRBJ1-2,-,TRBV2,CASRDDRSIGHF,TGTGCCAGCAGGGACGACAGGTCGATCGGGCACTTC
12,TRBD1,TRBJ1-2,few,TRBV19,CAGSQGDYGYTF,TGTGCCGGCTCCCAGGGGGACTATGGCTACACCTTC
14,-,TRBJ1-5,few,TRBV19,CASDWGGSNQPQHF,TGTGCCAGTGACTGGGGCGGTAGCAATCAGCCCCAGCATTTT
15,TRBD1,TRBJ2-1,-,TRBV28,CASSAGGTGLNEQFF,TGTGCCAGCAGTGCTGGGGGGACAGGTCTCAATGAGCAGTTCTTC
13,-,TRBJ2-7,-,TRBV10-1,CASSEARGSEQYF,TGCGCCAGCAGTGAGGCAAGGGGTTCCGAGCAGTACTTC
14,TRBD1,TRBJ2-7,-,TRBV25-1,CASSETGGFSEQYF,TGTGCCAGCAGTGAAACAGGGGGATTCTCCGAGCAGTACTTC
15,-,TRBJ2-5,few,TRBV2,CASRSGLEQKETQYF,TGTGCCAGCAGGAGTGGACTTGAGCAGAAAGAGACCCAGTACTTC
15,TRBD1,TRBJ1-2,-,TRBV2,CASSRTGRGDYGYTF,TGTGCCAGCAGTCGGACAGGGCGGGGGGACTATGGCTACACCTTC
12,TRBD2,TRBJ2-1,once,TRBV30,CAWSVGRGGEFF,TGTGCCTGGAGTGTAGGGCGCGGGGGGGAGTTCTTC
16,TRBD1,TRBJ2-5,-,TRBV19,CASSKRQGLAQETQYF,TGTGCCAGTAGTAAAAGACAGGGATTGGCCCAAGAGACCCAGTACTTC
12,TRBD1,TRBJ1-1,-,TRBV4-1,CASSHTTGGAFF,TGCGCCAGCAGCCATACGACAGGGGGCGCTTTCTTT
15,-,TRBJ2-7,-,TRBV5-1,CASSISGTYGYEQYF,TGCGCCAGCAGCATATCCGGGACCTACGGTTACGAGCAGTACTTC
15,-,TRBJ1-1,-,TRBV7-8,CASSLIHGDRVKAFF,TGTGCCAGCAGCTTAATTCATGGAGACAGAGTCAAAGCTTTCTTT
15,-,TRBJ2-1,-,TRBV5-1,CASSLGRESYNEQFF,TGCGCCAGCAGCTTGGGACGGGAATCTTACAATGAGCAGTTCTTC
15,TRBD2,TRBJ2-1,-,TRBV5-1,CASSFGGRGNNEQFF,TGCGCCAGCAGCTTCGGCGGGAGGGGGAACAATGAGCAGTTCTTC
13,-,TRBJ2-1,few,TRBV5-1,CASNNGDTVEQFF,TGCGCCAGCAATAACGGGGATACGGTTGAGCAGTTCTTC
13,-,TRBJ2-2,once,TRBV11-2,CASSPRPAGELFF,TGTGCCAGCAGCCCGCGTCCGGCCGGGGAGCTGTTTTTT
16,TRBD2,TRBJ2-2,-,TRBV29-1,CSVEVRRGGNTGELFF,TGCAGCGTTGAAGTGCGACGCGGGGGGAACACCGGGGAGCTGTTTTTT
14,TRBD1,TRBJ1-5,few,TRBV6-6,CASSYPDRDQPQHF,TGTGCCAGCAGTTACCCGGACAGGGATCAGCCCCAGCATTTT